This TCR beta chain was recorded in a study of cytomegalovirus exposure and HLA in healthy donors. Study overall: Earlier work reported 117 million unique TCR beta sequences from about 180 million T cells. Findings and caveats of the study: There were some V segments, including TRBV6-2 and TRBV6-3, excluded as indistinguishable. When the data were analyzed later, several of the most significant clusters appeared to be linked to common viral pathogens. Highly shared variants forming one cluster were likely a sequencing artifact.

Germline CDR1 and CDR2: LGHNT and FRNRAP. The CDR3 runs 13 residues. V dropped 7 bases and J dropped 6; count of bases not matched to a gene: 4. On this clone itself: The antigen is not known.

PCR was performed using 60 Vbeta and 13 Jbeta primers. The data were produced by immunoSEQ multiplex PCR, yet TCRdb's version contains in-frame clones alone and is incomplete. The data show roughly 100,000 clones, with roughly three quarters seen just once and around 5.3% held by the top ten. This receptor was identified in a male donor in good health and CMV-seronegative. Material for sequencing was PBMCs. The chain recombines TRBV12-5 with TRBJ2-1; 9 bases are a match to TRBD1. The CDR3 loop is CASVQTGGNEQFF. As DNA, the CDR3 is TGTGCTAGTGTCCAGACAGGGGGCAATGAGCAGTTCTTC.